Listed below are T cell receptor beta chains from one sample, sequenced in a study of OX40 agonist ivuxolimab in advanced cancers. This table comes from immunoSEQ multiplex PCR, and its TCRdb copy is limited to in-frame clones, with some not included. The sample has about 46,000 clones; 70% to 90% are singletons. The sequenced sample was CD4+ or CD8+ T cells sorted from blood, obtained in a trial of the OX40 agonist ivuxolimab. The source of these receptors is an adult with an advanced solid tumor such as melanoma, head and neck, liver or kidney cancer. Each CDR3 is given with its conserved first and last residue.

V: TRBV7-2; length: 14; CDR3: CASSWGGSTYEQYF
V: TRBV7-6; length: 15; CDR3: CASSPTAEPNTEAFF
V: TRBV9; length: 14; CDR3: CASSVSGTGEEQYF
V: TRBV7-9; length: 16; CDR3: CASSLLPGQAKIGYTF
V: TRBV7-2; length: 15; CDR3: CASNRGLAGAYEQYF
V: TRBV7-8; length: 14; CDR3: CASSPGQGMISAFF
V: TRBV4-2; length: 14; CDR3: CASSNGPMNTEAFF
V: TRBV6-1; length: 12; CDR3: CASRVPGNTIYF
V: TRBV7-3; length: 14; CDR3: CASSPGQGNTEAFF
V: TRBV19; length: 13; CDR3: CASSPVGGYEQYF
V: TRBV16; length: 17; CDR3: CASSQNRGHLEGNTIYF
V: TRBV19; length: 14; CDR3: CASRSGRYLDEQFF
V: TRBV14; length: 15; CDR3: CASSQYGQGTNEQFF
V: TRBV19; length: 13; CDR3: CASSIVGGAEAFF
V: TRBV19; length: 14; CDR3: CASSKGTAFYGYTF
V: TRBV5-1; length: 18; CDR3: CASSLGGFLGGYTDTQYF
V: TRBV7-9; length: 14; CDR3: CASSLVGALETQYF
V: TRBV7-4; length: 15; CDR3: CASSSPDRGRNTIYF
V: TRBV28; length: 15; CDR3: CASSLRKELGYGYTF
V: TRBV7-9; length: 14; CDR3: CASSYPMGQETQYF
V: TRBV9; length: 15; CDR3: CASSVELAGADTQYF
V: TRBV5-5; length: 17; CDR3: CASSLSNRGYSGNTIYF
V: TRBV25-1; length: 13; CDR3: CASSLGGGTEAFF
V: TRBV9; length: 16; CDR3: CASSVTSGSAYYEQYF
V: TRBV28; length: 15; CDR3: CASSKLREIRTEAFF
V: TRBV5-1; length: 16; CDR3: CASSLGDRGYQETQYF
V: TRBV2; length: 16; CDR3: CASKGPLGSGANVLTF
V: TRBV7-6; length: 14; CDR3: CASSLQGVNTEAFF
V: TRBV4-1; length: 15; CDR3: CASSQRQGFGDGYTF
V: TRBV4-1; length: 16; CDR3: CASSQDAGGRIFEAFF
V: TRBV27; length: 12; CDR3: CASSGSNQPQHF
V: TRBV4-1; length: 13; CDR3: CASSQVSNTEAFF
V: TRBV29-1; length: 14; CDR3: CSVARGSMNTEAFF
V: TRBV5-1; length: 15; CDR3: CASRRGLAGTDTQYF
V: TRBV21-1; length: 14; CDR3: CASSKREGSQPQHF
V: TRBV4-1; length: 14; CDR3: CASSVSGTYNEQFF
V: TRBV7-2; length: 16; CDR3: CASSLAGQGGVYEQYF
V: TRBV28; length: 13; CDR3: CASYSGGNQPQHF
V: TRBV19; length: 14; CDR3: CASSMVLAVETQYF
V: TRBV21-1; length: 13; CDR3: CASRTGLVKPQHF